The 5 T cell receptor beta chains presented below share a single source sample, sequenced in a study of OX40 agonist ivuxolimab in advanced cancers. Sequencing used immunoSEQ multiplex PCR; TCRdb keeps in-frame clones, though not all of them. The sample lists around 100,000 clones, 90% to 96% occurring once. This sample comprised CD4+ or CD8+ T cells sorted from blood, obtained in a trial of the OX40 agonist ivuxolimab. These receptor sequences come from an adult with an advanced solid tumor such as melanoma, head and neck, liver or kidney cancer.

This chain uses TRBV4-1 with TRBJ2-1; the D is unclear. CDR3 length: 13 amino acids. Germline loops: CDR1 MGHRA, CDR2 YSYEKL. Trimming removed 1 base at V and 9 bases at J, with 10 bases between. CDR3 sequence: CASSQVSGFEQFF. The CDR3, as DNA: TGCGCCAGCAGCCAAGTTAGTGGGTTTGAGCAGTTCTTC.

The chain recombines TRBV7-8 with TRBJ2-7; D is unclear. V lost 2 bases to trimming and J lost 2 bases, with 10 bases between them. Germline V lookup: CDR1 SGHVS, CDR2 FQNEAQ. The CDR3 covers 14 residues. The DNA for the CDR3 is TGTGCCAGCAGCTTAAGTCCAACCCCCTACGAGCAGTACTTC. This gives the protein CASSLSPTPYEQYF.

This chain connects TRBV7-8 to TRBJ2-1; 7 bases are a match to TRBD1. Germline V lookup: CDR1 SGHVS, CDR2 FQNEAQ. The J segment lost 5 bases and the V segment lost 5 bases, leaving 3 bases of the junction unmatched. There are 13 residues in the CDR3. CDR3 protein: CASSPTGNNEQFF. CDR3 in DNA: TGTGCCAGCAGCCCGACAGGGAACAATGAGCAGTTCTTC.

CDR3 DNA: TGTGCCAGCAGTTACTCGGGAGGGGTGGAGACCCAGTACTTC. Protein product: CASSYSGGVETQYF. The V gene is TRBV6-5, the J gene TRBJ2-5, with 7 bases matching TRBD2. V dropped 0 bases and J dropped 5; count of bases not matched to a gene: 3. CDR3 length: 14 amino acids. The germline gives CDR1 MNHEY, CDR2 SVGAGI.

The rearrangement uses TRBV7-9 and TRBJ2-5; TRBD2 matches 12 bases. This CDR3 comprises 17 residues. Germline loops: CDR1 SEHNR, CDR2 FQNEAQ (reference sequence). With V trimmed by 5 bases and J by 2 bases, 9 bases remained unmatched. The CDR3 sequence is CASSPRLAGATQETQYF. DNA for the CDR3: TGTGCCAGCAGCCCCCGACTAGCGGGGGCGACGCAAGAGACCCAGTACTTC. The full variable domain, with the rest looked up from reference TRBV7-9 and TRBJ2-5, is DTGVSQNPRHKITKRGQNVTFRCDPISEHNRLYWYRQTLGQGPEFLTYFQNEAQLEKSRLLSDRFSAERPKGSFSTLEIQRTEQGDSAMYLCASSPRLAGATQETQYFGPGTRLLVL.